The 20 T cell receptor beta chains below all came from one sample that was sequenced in a study of blood T cell repertoires in COVID-19. Measured with immunoSEQ multiplex PCR; TCRdb has only the in-frame clones, and not every one. The table shows some 80,000 clones, with around four fifths occurring only once. Sequenced: peripheral blood. The receptors were gathered from a human donor in a cohort sampled during active COVID-19.

This clone was observed once. The rearrangement joins TRBV5-1 to TRBJ1-2, with no clear D. The CDR3 runs 15 residues. Germline values: CDR1 SGHRS, CDR2 YFSETQ. V dropped 3 bases and J dropped 5 bases, with 17 bases sitting between them. CDR3: CASSSGRLEDYGYTF. DNA for the CDR3: TGCGCCAGCAGCTCCGGGAGGTTGGAGGATTATGGCTACACCTTC.

This rearrangement joins TRBV15 to TRBJ1-2, with D uncertain. The CDR3 extends over 14 amino acids. The ends were cut back, 0 bases at V and 7 bases at J, with 12 bases in the middle. From germline, CDR1 is LNHNV and CDR2 YYDKDF (reference sequence). CDR3: CATSRDRGGPGYTF. The CDR3 DNA reads TGTGCCACCAGCAGAGATCGAGGAGGCCCTGGCTACACCTTC.

This chain connects TRBV30 to TRBJ2-3; 9 bases are a match to TRBD2. CDR1 GTSNPN and CDR2 SVGIG come from the germline V gene (reference sequence). J was trimmed by 4 bases and V by 2 bases; bases with no gene match: 7. The CDR3 is 15 residues long. The CDR3 reads CAWSFSGGRSDTQYF. CDR3 nucleotide sequence: TGTGCCTGGAGTTTTAGCGGGGGTCGGTCAGATACGCAGTATTTT. The full variable domain, completed using reference TRBV30 and TRBJ2-3, is SQTIHQWPATLVQPVGSPLSLECTVEGTSNPNLYWYRQAAGRGLQLLFYSVGIGQISSEVPQNLSASRPQDRQFILSSKKLLLSDSGFYLCAWSFSGGRSDTQYFGPGTRLTVL.

The chain uses TRBV7-2 and TRBJ1-2, with 8 bases fitting TRBD1. CDR1 and CDR2 from the germline V gene are SGHTA and FQGNSA. This CDR3 has 13 residues. The trim removed 5 bases at V and 2 bases at J, leaving 1 base unmatched. CDR3 sequence reads: CASSRTGNYGYTF. The CDR3 nucleotides read TGTGCCAGCAGCCGGACAGGGAACTATGGCTACACCTTC.

The chain uses TRBV2 and TRBJ2-3; the D is unclear. The CDR3 spans 12 residues. CDR1 SNHLY and CDR2 FYNNEI come from the germline V gene. Trimming removed 4 bases at V and 4 bases at J, with 6 bases between. Written as DNA, the CDR3 is TGTGCCAGCAGTGGGGCTTCAGATACGCAGTATTTT. This sequence encodes CASSGASDTQYF.

The J gene is TRBJ1-2, the V gene TRBV24-1, with D perhaps matching TRBD1 (6 bases). CDR3 length: 14 amino acids. Looked up from germline, CDR1 is KGHDR and CDR2 is SFDVKD. The ends were cut back, 3 bases at V and 4 bases at J, with 11 bases in the middle. CDR3: CATSDDRLPYGYTF. The CDR3 nucleotides read TGTGCCACCAGTGATGACAGGCTACCCTATGGCTACACCTTC.

This clone was detected a few times. J is TRBJ2-1 and V is TRBV15, with TRBD2 as a possible D gene (6 bases). CDR1 and CDR2 from the germline V gene are LNHNV and YYDKDF (reference sequence). CDR3 length: 17 amino acids. Deletions cut 0 bases from V and 8 bases from J, with 20 bases between. The CDR3 DNA reads TGTGCCACCAGCAGAGATATTGGAGGGACCTCTAGAGATGAGCAGTTCTTC. Translated: CATSRDIGGTSRDEQFF.

The table lists this clone with a count of one. The chain joins TRBV11-3 to TRBJ1-3; possibly TRBD1 for D (6 bases). The V end lost 5 bases, the J end lost 2 bases, and 10 bases lay between the germline ends. This CDR3 region has 14 residues. Germline V gives CDR1 SGHNT, CDR2 YENEEA. Here the CDR3 reads CASSRRTAGNTIYF. CDR3 DNA sequence: TGTGCCAGCAGCCGGCGGACAGCTGGAAACACCATATATTTT.

The V and J genes are TRBV5-6 and TRBJ1-2, with D tentatively TRBD1 (5 bases). The CDR3 contains 14 residues. CDR1 and CDR2 (germline): SGHDT, YYEEEE. Trimming stripped 3 bases from V and 1 base from J, with 10 bases between. Here the CDR3 reads CASSSLGGNYGYTF. The CDR3 DNA sequence: TGTGCCAGCAGCTCCCTCGGGGGTAACTATGGCTACACCTTC.

J is TRBJ2-5 and V is TRBV5-1; 9 positions agree with TRBD2. The CDR3 sequence is 15 residues long. The V and J ends lost 2 bases and 2 bases, in that order; junction bases with no gene match: 4. Germline loops: CDR1 SGHRS, CDR2 YFSETQ. As DNA, the CDR3 is TGCGCCAGCAGCTTAAGCGGGGGGTTTCAAGAGACCCAGTACTTC. Protein product: CASSLSGGFQETQYF. Complete variable domain (other parts from reference TRBV5-1 and TRBJ2-5): KAGVTQTPRYLIKTRGQQVTLSCSPISGHRSVSWYQQTPGQGLQFLFEYFSETQRNKGNFPGRFSGRQFSNSRSEMNVSTLELGDSALYLCASSLSGGFQETQYFGPGTRLLVL.

In its sample, this clone was seen a few times. This chain connects TRBV7-6 to TRBJ2-7; weak D call: TRBD2 (6 bases). Germline V gene sequence: CDR1 SGHVS, CDR2 FNYEAQ. The CDR3 extends over 14 amino acids. Trimming cost V 4 bases and J 2 bases, with 12 bases left between them. In nucleotides, the CDR3 is TGTGCCAGCAGCTCCGGGACTTCTACCTACGAGCAGTACTTC. Translated, it gives CASSSGTSTYEQYF. The whole variable domain, filled in from reference TRBV7-6 and TRBJ2-7, reads GAGVSQSPRYKVTKRGQDVALRCDPISGHVSLYWYRQALGQGPEFLTYFNYEAQQDKSGLPNDRFSAERPEGSISTLTIQRTEQRDSAMYRCASSSGTSTYEQYFGPGTRLTVT.

This chain uses TRBV14 with TRBJ2-2; D not certain. The CDR3 is 13 residues long. Germline CDR1 SGHDN, CDR2 FVKESK. Trimming cost V 4 bases and J 4 bases, with 7 bases left between them. CDR3 loop: CASSRRTTGELFF. For the CDR3, the DNA is TGTGCCAGCAGCCGGAGAACCACCGGGGAGCTGTTTTTT.

The chain joins TRBV2 to TRBJ1-2; TRBD1 aligns across 8 bases. The CDR3 has 15 residues. Per germline, CDR1 SNHLY and CDR2 FYNNEI. After removal of 0 bases from V and 4 bases from J, the junction contained 4 bases not matched to a gene. The CDR3 loop is CASSEATGVAYGYTF. The DNA for the CDR3 is TGTGCCAGCAGTGAAGCGACAGGGGTAGCCTATGGCTACACCTTC.

This clone was observed a single time. The chain couples TRBV5-1 to TRBJ2-3; the D gene is possibly TRBD2 (5 bases). The CDR3 is 17 residues long. Trimming took off 0 bases at V and 1 base at J, with 15 bases between the two ends. Germline V gene sequence: CDR1 SGHRS, CDR2 YFSETQ. CDR3 residues: CASSLVPLEAGTDTQYF. CDR3 DNA sequence: TGCGCCAGCAGCTTGGTACCCTTGGAGGCAGGCACAGATACGCAGTATTTT.

The chain links TRBV5-1 to TRBJ1-1, with TRBD1 matching 8 bases. In germline, CDR1 is SGHRS, CDR2 YFSETQ. This CDR3 has 14 amino acids. Germline trimming cut 4 bases from V and 8 bases from J; bases unmatched to any gene: 10. The CDR3 DNA reads TGCGCCAGCAGCCTTGGACAGGGCTTTCCGGAAGCTTTCTTT. This encodes CASSLGQGFPEAFF.

The V gene is TRBV6-5, the J gene TRBJ1-5; weak D call: TRBD1 (5 bases). This CDR3 comprises 15 residues. Germline V gives CDR1 MNHEY, CDR2 SVGAGI. Trimming cost V 2 bases and J 0 bases, with 8 bases left between them. This CDR3 is CASSYGGGSNQPQHF. Here the CDR3 DNA reads TGTGCCAGCAGTTACGGGGGGGGTAGCAATCAGCCCCAGCATTTT.

This chain uses TRBV2 with TRBJ2-5, with 7 bases that match TRBD2. V was clipped by 6 bases and J by 1 base; unmatched bases: 8. The CDR3 totals 15 residues. CDR1 is SNHLY, CDR2 FYNNEI, per germline. The CDR3 DNA reads as TGTGCCAGCAGCGGGGCTAGCGGCCTCCAAGAGACCCAGTACTTC. Translation: CASSGASGLQETQYF.

The DNA for the CDR3 is TGTGCCAGCCGGGACAGGGGCGATTTCTCTGGGGCCAACGTCCTGACTTTC. This gives the protein CASRDRGDFSGANVLTF. The rearrangement uses TRBV5-4 and TRBJ2-6; TRBD1 agrees at 10 bases. The J segment lost 0 bases and the V segment lost 7 bases, leaving 7 bases of the junction unmatched. The V gene's germline CDR1 is SGHNT and CDR2 YYREEE (reference sequence). This CDR3 spans 17 amino acids.

This chain uses TRBV27 with TRBJ2-3; no clear D gene. There are 15 residues in the CDR3. V lost 0 bases, J lost 0 bases, and 7 bases lay in between. The germline gives CDR1 MNHEY, CDR2 SMNVEV (reference sequence). CDR3 sequence: CASSLSSRSTDTQYF. CDR3 nucleotides: TGTGCCAGCAGTTTATCGTCTAGGAGCACAGATACGCAGTATTTT.

The chain employs TRBV24-1 and TRBJ1-1; D not certain. The CDR3 consists of 13 residues. Trimming removed 10 bases at V and 5 bases at J, with 16 bases between. CDR1 KGHDR and CDR2 SFDVKD come from the germline V gene. The CDR3 is CATNTGGRTEAFF. The CDR3 DNA is TGTGCCACGAACACGGGTGGGAGGACTGAAGCTTTCTTT.